A single sample gave rise to the 19 T cell receptor beta chains below, sequenced in a study of CD8 T cells in ankylosing spondylitis. TCRdb reprocessed the 5' RACE reads via MiXCR and lists one record per CDR3 protein. This sample has about 450,000 distinct CDR3 sequences, with 20% to 30% found just once. Study findings and constraints: One TCR beta motif, made up of about 8 highly homologous variants, appeared characteristic of ankylosing spondylitis blood.

The antigens of these receptors remain unknown. The specimen was blood, either unsorted or a sorted T cell fraction (not recorded which). These receptor sequences come from a male donor with ankylosing spondylitis.

The chain couples TRBV7-8 to TRBJ2-1; TRBD2 matches at 7 bases. Trimming removed 5 bases from V and 0 bases from J; junction bases left unmatched: 10. The CDR3 is 17 residues long. Germline lookup yields CDR1 SGHVS and CDR2 FQNEAQ. The CDR3 reads CASSAPGLFLSYNEQFF. CDR3 DNA sequence: TGTGCCAGCAGCGCACCGGGACTATTCCTCTCCTACAATGAGCAGTTCTTC.

This clonotype was counted only a few times. This chain joins TRBV9 and TRBJ1-4; D is unclear. From germline, CDR1 is SGDLS and CDR2 YYNGEE. The CDR3 has 17 residues. Trimming took 0 bases from V and 0 from J, leaving 12 bases between them. In DNA form, the CDR3 reads TGTGCCAGCAGCGTAGCCGGGAGGGAGGCAACTAATGAAAAACTGTTTTTT. Translation: CASSVAGREATNEKLFF.

The chain links TRBV20-1 to TRBJ2-3, with D possibly TRBD2 on 6 matching bases. V lost 6 bases to trimming and J lost 3 bases, with 13 bases between them. This CDR3 is built from 13 residues. The germline gives CDR1 DFQATT, CDR2 SNEGSKA (reference sequence). The CDR3 DNA sequence: TGCAGTGCCTCTGGCGGGGTGACAGATACGCAGTATTTT. The encoded protein is CSASGGVTDTQYF.

This rearrangement joins TRBV7-2 to TRBJ2-5, with TRBD2 matching 10 bases. This CDR3 spans 16 amino acids. V trimming: 4 bases; J trimming: 4 bases; junction bases outside the gene matches: 9. Germline V gene sequence: CDR1 SGHTA, CDR2 FQGNSA. CDR3 sequence: CASSSRLAGGGETQYF. CDR3 DNA: TGTGCCAGCAGCTCAAGACTAGCGGGTGGCGGAGAGACCCAGTACTTC.

The rearrangement links TRBV20-1 to TRBJ1-2; D is possibly TRBD1 (5 bases). This CDR3 comprises 13 residues. The germline V and J ends were trimmed by 3 bases and 6 bases, with 14 bases remaining between them. CDR1 is DFQATT, CDR2 SNEGSKA, per germline (reference sequence). CDR3 DNA sequence: TGCAGTGCTAGGTACCCAGGGTTGGATGGCTACACCTTC. Residues: CSARYPGLDGYTF.

This clonotype was picked up a small number of times. This chain joins TRBV21-1 and TRBJ2-2; the table names TRBD1, a call not compared with the DNA. TRBV21-1 corresponds to a pseudogene. The CDR3 runs 19 residues. The CDR3 bases are TGTGCCAGCAGTTCTCCTGACCGGGGGGGACAGGGGGTTTCCGGGGAGCTGTTTTTT. It yields the protein CASSSPDRGGQGVSGELFF.

The rearrangement uses TRBV7-9 and TRBJ2-1; a weak D match, TRBD2 (6 bases). CDR3 length equals 13 residues. The V gene lost 6 bases and the J gene lost 15 bases, with 21 bases spanning the gap. Germline CDR1 SEHNR, CDR2 FQNEAQ (reference sequence). In DNA form, the CDR3 reads TGTGCCAGCAGTCTTGAAGCGGGCCTGAGGGGGTTCTTC. It translates to CASSLEAGLRGFF.

V gene TRBV10-3 combines with J gene TRBJ2-3; TRBD1 agrees at 7 bases. The CDR3 runs to 15 residues. With V trimmed by 6 bases and J by 2 bases, 8 bases remained unmatched. The germline V gene encodes CDR1 ENHRY and CDR2 SYGVKD. For the CDR3, the DNA is TGTGCCATCAGCCCAGGGGGTGAGTCCACAGATACGCAGTATTTT. Translation: CAISPGGESTDTQYF.

V is TRBV20-1 and J is TRBJ1-4; possibly TRBD1 for D (6 bases). V lost 4 bases, J lost 0 bases, and 18 bases lay in between. Germline V gene data show CDR1 as DFQATT and CDR2 as SNEGSKA (reference sequence). The CDR3 spans 17 residues. Here the CDR3 reads CSATKGQLVATNEKLFF. The CDR3 DNA follows: TGCAGTGCTACCAAAGGACAGTTAGTTGCAACTAATGAAAAACTGTTTTTT.

V is TRBV21-1 and J is TRBJ2-7. TRBV21-1 constitutes a pseudogene. The CDR3 is 13 amino acids. The CDR3 nucleotides read TGTGCCAGCAGTATGGACCCCTCCTACGAGCAGTACTTC. Its translation: CASSMDPSYEQYF.

This chain joins TRBV6-5 and TRBJ1-1, with 10 bases lining up with TRBD1. The CDR3 has 15 residues. Germline CDR1 and CDR2: MNHEY and SVGAGI. The junction had 4 bases not matched to a gene; V was cut back by 3 bases and J by 3 bases. The CDR3 loop is CASSYTGQGDTEAFF. CDR3 nucleotides: TGTGCCAGCAGTTATACAGGACAGGGGGACACTGAAGCTTTCTTT.

The chain uses TRBV5-1 and TRBJ1-1; tentatively, D is TRBD1 (5 bases). This CDR3 has 14 amino acids. V was cut by 4 bases and J by 1 base, with 11 bases left in between. Germline lookup yields CDR1 SGHRS and CDR2 YFSETQ. For the CDR3, the DNA is TGCGCCAGCAGCCCACTCACAGGGAACACTGAAGCTTTCTTT. It yields the protein CASSPLTGNTEAFF. Full variable domain (rest looked up from reference TRBV5-1 and TRBJ1-1): KAGVTQTPRYLIKTRGQQVTLSCSPISGHRSVSWYQQTPGQGLQFLFEYFSETQRNKGNFPGRFSGRQFSNSRSEMNVSTLELGDSALYLCASSPLTGNTEAFFGQGTRLTVV.

The sample holds many counts of this clonotype. The chain joins TRBV20-1 to TRBJ1-2; weak D call: TRBD1 (6 bases). Germline CDR1 DFQATT, CDR2 SNEGSKA (reference sequence). The ends were cut back, 4 bases at V and 4 bases at J, with 22 bases in the middle. The CDR3 runs 16 residues. CDR3 nucleotide sequence: TGCAGTGCTACCCCCGGACAGTTCCGAGAGAGCTATGGCTACACCTTC. Translation gives CSATPGQFRESYGYTF.

This chain connects TRBV20-1 to TRBJ2-1; D not resolved. Trimming left V 0 bases short and J 2 bases short, with 11 bases between. Germline CDR1 DFQATT, CDR2 SNEGSKA (reference sequence). There are 15 residues in the CDR3. CDR3 in amino acids: CSARDLFPPYNEQFF. The DNA for the CDR3 is TGCAGTGCTAGAGATCTGTTCCCACCCTACAATGAGCAGTTCTTC.

In DNA, the CDR3 is TGCAGTGCTACTAAACAGGGGGGAGGAGAGACCCAGTACTTC. Translated: CSATKQGGGETQYF. The J gene is TRBJ2-5, the V gene TRBV20-1, with 8 bases aligning to TRBD1. V trimming: 4 bases; J trimming: 4 bases; junction bases outside the gene matches: 8. CDR1 is DFQATT, CDR2 SNEGSKA, per germline (reference sequence). The CDR3 is 14 residues long.

V usage is TRBV7-8 and J usage is TRBJ1-1; D remains unclear. CDR1 is SGHVS and CDR2 is FQNEAQ in the germline V gene. The CDR3 extends over 12 amino acids. Between the trimmed V and J ends, which lost 5 bases and 3 bases, there was a span of 7 bases. CDR3 nucleotide sequence: TGTGCCAGCAGCCGAGTAGACACTGAAGCTTTCTTT. It specifies CASSRVDTEAFF.

The rearrangement uses TRBV5-4 and TRBJ1-2, with D unclear. The CDR3 is made up of 15 amino acids. Germline V gives CDR1 SGHNT, CDR2 YYREEE (reference sequence). With 3 bases removed from V and 0 bases from J, the gap between germline ends came to 12 bases. The CDR3 DNA reads TGTGCCAGCAGCTGGATCGGGCGGGCTAACTATGGCTACACCTTC. This translates into CASSWIGRANYGYTF.

In nucleotides, the CDR3 is TGTGCCAGCAGCGTAGGGGCAAAAGGGGTCGAGCAGTACTTC. Its protein product is CASSVGAKGVEQYF. V usage is TRBV9 and J usage is TRBJ2-7; D may be TRBD1 (5 bases). Trimming took 0 bases from V and 6 from J, leaving 13 bases between them. The CDR3 spans 14 residues. Germline loops: CDR1 SGDLS, CDR2 YYNGEE.

There are a few counts of this clonotype. The chain recombines TRBV20-1 with TRBJ2-1; 13 nucleotides agree with TRBD2. Germline trimming cut 0 bases from V and 6 bases from J; bases unmatched to any gene: 5. Germline V gene data show CDR1 as DFQATT and CDR2 as SNEGSKA (reference sequence). This CDR3 region has 16 residues. The CDR3 region is CSARDLGTSGINEQFF. The CDR3 coding sequence is TGCAGTGCTAGAGATCTTGGGACTAGCGGGATCAATGAGCAGTTCTTC.